Listed below are T cell receptor beta chains from one sample, sequenced in a study of cytomegalovirus exposure and HLA in healthy donors. The protocol was immunoSEQ multiplex PCR, while the TCRdb copy is restricted to in-frame clones and leaves out a portion. The sample lists under 150,000 clones; approximately 69% were seen once. Sequencing was performed on PBMCs. These receptors came from a woman in her thirties or forties in good health and CMV-seropositive. The CDR3 runs from the conserved cysteine through the conserved F or W. Each record gives: V gene, clone size, D gene, J gene, CDR3 DNA, CDR3 protein. A D gene is named only where the DNA matches it firmly. Only part of the rows carry a size: once, few, many, or a class if the clone is expanded.

V: TRBV4-3
size: -
D: TRBD1
J: TRBJ1-2
DNA: TGCGCCAGCAGCCAAGATATTCCTCCAGGGGGTTATGGCTACACCTTC
CDR3: CASSQDIPPGGYGYTF

V: TRBV2
size: once
D: TRBD2
J: TRBJ2-3
DNA: TGTGCCACCACGCGGACTAGCGGGATGCTCACAGATACGCAGTATTTT
CDR3: CATTRTSGMLTDTQYF

V: TRBV5-5
size: -
D: TRBD2
J: TRBJ2-1
DNA: TGTGCCAGCAGCTTGGCCGGGAGGGCGGGTGAGCAGTTCTTC
CDR3: CASSLAGRAGEQFF

V: TRBV19
size: -
D: -
J: TRBJ1-2
DNA: TGTGCCAGTAGTATGCGCGGGGGGGCTGGAGGCTACACCTTC
CDR3: CASSMRGGAGGYTF

V: TRBV7-9
size: -
D: -
J: TRBJ1-1
DNA: TGTGCCAGCAGCTTACGCTACGGGGGAGCTACTGAAGCTTTCTTT
CDR3: CASSLRYGGATEAFF

V: TRBV19
size: -
D: -
J: TRBJ1-5
DNA: TGTGCCAGTAGTATGACTGGAGGGAATCAGCCCCAGCATTTT
CDR3: CASSMTGGNQPQHF

V: TRBV7-2
size: -
D: -
J: TRBJ2-3
DNA: TGTGCCAGCAGCTCTGGGGGAGGCTCTAGCACAGATACGCAGTATTTT
CDR3: CASSSGGGSSTDTQYF

V: TRBV29-1
size: -
D: TRBD1
J: TRBJ1-1
DNA: TGCAGCGTTGCGGACAGGGGGACCACTGAAGCTTTCTTT
CDR3: CSVADRGTTEAFF

V: TRBV9
size: -
D: -
J: TRBJ2-5
DNA: TGTGCCAGCAGCGTAGCCTCAGGGCGATTAGAGACCCAGTACTTC
CDR3: CASSVASGRLETQYF

V: TRBV19
size: few
D: TRBD1
J: TRBJ1-2
DNA: TGTGCCAGTAGTATAGGAGGGGGACAGAACTATGGCTACACCTTC
CDR3: CASSIGGGQNYGYTF

V: TRBV20-1
size: -
D: -
J: TRBJ1-2
DNA: TGCAGTGCTCCGACAGGCTTCGGCTACACCTTC
CDR3: CSAPTGFGYTF

V: TRBV5-1
size: -
D: -
J: TRBJ1-1
DNA: TGCGCCAGCAGCTTGGGGGCAGGTATGAACACTGAAGCTTTCTTT
CDR3: CASSLGAGMNTEAFF

V: TRBV7-6
size: -
D: -
J: TRBJ1-3
DNA: TGTGCCAGCAGCTTTGATATGAGCTCTGGAAACACCATATATTTT
CDR3: CASSFDMSSGNTIYF

V: TRBV14
size: -
D: -
J: TRBJ2-5
DNA: TGTGCCAGCAGCCAAGTCACAGGGCAAGAGACCCAGTACTTC
CDR3: CASSQVTGQETQYF

V: TRBV30
size: -
D: TRBD1
J: TRBJ2-1
DNA: TGTGCCAGGGACAGGGTTGACCGTTACAACCACGATGAGCAGTTCTTC
CDR3: CARDRVDRYNHDEQFF

V: TRBV5-1
size: -
D: TRBD1
J: TRBJ1-5
DNA: TGCGCCAGCAGCCGCGGGACAGGGAAGGAACAGCCCCAGCATTTT
CDR3: CASSRGTGKEQPQHF

V: TRBV7-9
size: -
D: -
J: TRBJ2-5
DNA: TGTGCCAGCACCCGAAGGGGGGGAAATCAAGAGACCCAGTACTTC
CDR3: CASTRRGGNQETQYF

V: TRBV11-3
size: -
D: -
J: TRBJ1-3
DNA: TGTGCCAGCACCCGAGGCGAGGCCTACTCTGGAAACACCATATATTTT
CDR3: CASTRGEAYSGNTIYF

V: TRBV6-5
size: -
D: -
J: TRBJ1-1
DNA: TGTGCCAGCACCCTAAGGGGGACCCCGAACACTGAAGCTTTCTTT
CDR3: CASTLRGTPNTEAFF

V: TRBV14
size: -
D: TRBD1
J: TRBJ1-2
DNA: TGTGCCAGCAGCCCCTGGACAGGGCTAACCTCCTATGGCTACACCTTC
CDR3: CASSPWTGLTSYGYTF

V: TRBV19
size: -
D: TRBD1
J: TRBJ1-2
DNA: TGTGCCAGTAGTTGGGTGACAGGGGTCTATGGCTACACCTTC
CDR3: CASSWVTGVYGYTF

V: TRBV7-2
size: -
D: -
J: TRBJ2-1
DNA: TGTGCCAGCAGCTTAGCTCGATCGAGGGGGAATGAGCAGTTCTTC
CDR3: CASSLARSRGNEQFF

V: TRBV14
size: few
D: -
J: TRBJ2-2
DNA: TGTGCCAGCAGCCACCGGGGGTACACCGGGGAGCTGTTTTTT
CDR3: CASSHRGYTGELFF

V: TRBV12-5
size: -
D: TRBD1
J: TRBJ2-7
DNA: TGTGCTAGTGGTTTGGCTTGGGCAGGGGGCGAGCAGTACTTC
CDR3: CASGLAWAGGEQYF

V: TRBV28
size: -
D: -
J: TRBJ1-1
DNA: TGTGCCAGCAGTTTAGGAGGTAACACTGAAGCTTTCTTT
CDR3: CASSLGGNTEAFF

V: TRBV11-2
size: once
D: -
J: TRBJ2-3
DNA: TGTGCCAGCAGCTTTGTGGGACTTCCCACAGATACGCAGTATTTT
CDR3: CASSFVGLPTDTQYF